The entry below gives a single TCR beta chain sequence along with its context. The data belong to a study of blood T cell repertoires in COVID-19. Study summary: T cells, B-cell-depleted T cells, or PBMCs supplied cDNA or gDNA.

Germline CDR1 is SGHNT and CDR2 is YYREEE (reference sequence). V shed 2 bases, J shed 3 bases, and the junction held 4 bases outside the gene matches. The CDR3 covers 14 residues. The protocol was immunoSEQ multiplex PCR, while the TCRdb copy is restricted to in-frame clones and leaves out a portion. This repertoire shows over 200,000 clones, around four fifths found once; its top ten account for 9.2%. This clonotype was obtained from a man aged 35 to 55 who had recovered from COVID-19. This chain links TRBV5-4 with TRBJ2-7; TRBD2 matches 8 bases. The sequenced material came from PBMCs or T cells enriched from blood (not recorded which). The CDR3 nucleotides read TGTGCCAGCAGCTTAGGCGGGAGGCACTACGAGCAGTACTTC. Amino acid sequence: CASSLGGRHYEQYF.